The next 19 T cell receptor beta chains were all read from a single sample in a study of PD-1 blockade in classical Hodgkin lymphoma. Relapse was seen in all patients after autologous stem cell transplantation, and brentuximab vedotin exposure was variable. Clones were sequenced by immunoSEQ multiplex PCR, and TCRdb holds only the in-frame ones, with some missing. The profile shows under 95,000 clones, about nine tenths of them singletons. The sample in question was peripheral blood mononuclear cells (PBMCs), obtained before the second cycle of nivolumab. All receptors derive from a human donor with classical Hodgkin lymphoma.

The DNA of the CDR3 is TGTGCCAGCAGTTTGAGGGACCGGGGGCGGAACACCATATATTTT. This sequence encodes CASSLRDRGRNTIYF. The chain carries TRBV28 and TRBJ1-3; TRBD1 is a possible D gene (6 bases). Germline V CDR1 and CDR2: MDHEN, SYDVKM. CDR3 length: 15 residues. V was cut by 3 bases and J by 7 bases, with 16 bases left in between.

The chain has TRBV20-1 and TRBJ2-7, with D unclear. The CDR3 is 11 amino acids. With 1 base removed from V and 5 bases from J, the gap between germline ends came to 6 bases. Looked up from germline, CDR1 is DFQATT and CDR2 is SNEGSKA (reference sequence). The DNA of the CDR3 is TGCAGTGCTAGAGGGCAGCACGAGCAGTACTTC. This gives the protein CSARGQHEQYF.

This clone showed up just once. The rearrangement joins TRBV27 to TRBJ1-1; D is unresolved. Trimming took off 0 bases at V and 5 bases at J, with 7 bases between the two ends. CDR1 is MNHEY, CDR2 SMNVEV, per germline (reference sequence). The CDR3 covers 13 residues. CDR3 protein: CASSLSITTEAFF. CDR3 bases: TGTGCCAGCAGTTTATCGATCACTACTGAAGCTTTCTTT.

The CDR3 DNA reads as TGTGCCTCCTACGGGGGTAGCAATCAGCCCCAGCATTTT. Its translation: CASYGGSNQPQHF. J is TRBJ1-5 and V is TRBV27; a weak D match, TRBD1 (5 bases). V was shortened by 11 bases and J by 0 bases, with 11 bases between the two germline ends. Germline CDR1 MNHEY, CDR2 SMNVEV (reference sequence). The CDR3 runs to 13 residues.

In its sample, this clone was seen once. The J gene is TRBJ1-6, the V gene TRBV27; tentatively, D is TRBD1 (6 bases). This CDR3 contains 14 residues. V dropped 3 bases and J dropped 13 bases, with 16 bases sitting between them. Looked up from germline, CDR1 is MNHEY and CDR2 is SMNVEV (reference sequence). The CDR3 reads CASSFPGAGMPLHF. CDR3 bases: TGTGCCAGCAGTTTCCCAGGGGCGGGTATGCCCCTCCACTTT.

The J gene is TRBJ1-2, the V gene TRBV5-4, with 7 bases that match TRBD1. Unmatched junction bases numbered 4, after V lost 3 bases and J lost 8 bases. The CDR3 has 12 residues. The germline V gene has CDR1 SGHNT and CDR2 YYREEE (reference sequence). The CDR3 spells CASSWNRGGYTF. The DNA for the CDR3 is TGTGCCAGCAGCTGGAACAGGGGCGGCTACACCTTC.

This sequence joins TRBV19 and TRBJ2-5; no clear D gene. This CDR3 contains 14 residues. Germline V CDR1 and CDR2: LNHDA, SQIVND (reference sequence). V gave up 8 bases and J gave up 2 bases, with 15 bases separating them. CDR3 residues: CASRKGGIQETQYF. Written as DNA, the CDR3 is TGTGCCAGTCGTAAAGGTGGAATTCAAGAGACCCAGTACTTC.

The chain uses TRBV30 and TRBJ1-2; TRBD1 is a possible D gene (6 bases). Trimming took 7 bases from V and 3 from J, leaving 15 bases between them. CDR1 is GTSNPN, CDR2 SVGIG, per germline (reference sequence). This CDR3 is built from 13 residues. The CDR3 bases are TGTGCCTACCAAATGGACAGAGACTATGGCTACACCTTC. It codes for CAYQMDRDYGYTF.

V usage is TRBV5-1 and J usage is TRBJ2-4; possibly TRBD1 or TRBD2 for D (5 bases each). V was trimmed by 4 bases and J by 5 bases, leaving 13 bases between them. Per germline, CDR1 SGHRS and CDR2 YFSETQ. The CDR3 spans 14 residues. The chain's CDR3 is CASSPGDRENIQYF. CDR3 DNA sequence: TGCGCCAGCAGCCCTGGGGACCGAGAAAACATTCAGTACTTC.

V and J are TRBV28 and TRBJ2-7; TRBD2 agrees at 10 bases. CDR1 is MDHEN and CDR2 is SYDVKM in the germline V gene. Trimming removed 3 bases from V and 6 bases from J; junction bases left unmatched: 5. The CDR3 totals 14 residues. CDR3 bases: TGTGCCAGCAGTTTTTGGCTAGCGGGAGCCGAGCAGTACTTC. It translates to CASSFWLAGAEQYF.

CDR3 residues: CASSEDRRETQYF. DNA of the CDR3: TGCGCCAGCTCGGAGGACAGGAGGGAGACCCAGTACTTC. The chain couples TRBV5-1 to TRBJ2-5, with 7 bases aligning to TRBD1. After removal of 7 bases from V and 5 bases from J, the junction contained 8 bases not matched to a gene. The CDR3 runs to 13 residues. The germline V gene has CDR1 SGHRS and CDR2 YFSETQ.

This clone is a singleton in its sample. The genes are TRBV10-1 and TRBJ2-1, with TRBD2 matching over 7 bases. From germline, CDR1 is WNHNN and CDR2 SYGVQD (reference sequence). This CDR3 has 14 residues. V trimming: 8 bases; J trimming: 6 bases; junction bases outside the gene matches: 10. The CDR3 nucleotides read TGCGCCAGCGGATTGGGCGGGGGATTCAATGAGCAGTTCTTC. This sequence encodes CASGLGGGFNEQFF.

The DNA of the CDR3 is TGTGCCAGCGGCTGGGACACCCTCGAAGCCGGGGAGCTGTTTTTT. Residues: CASGWDTLEAGELFF. The chain is built from TRBV7-9 and TRBJ2-2; a weak D match, TRBD1 (6 bases). V dropped 8 bases and J dropped 6 bases, with 19 bases sitting between them. Germline-derived CDR1 and CDR2 are SEHNR and FQNEAQ (reference sequence). This CDR3 region has 15 residues.

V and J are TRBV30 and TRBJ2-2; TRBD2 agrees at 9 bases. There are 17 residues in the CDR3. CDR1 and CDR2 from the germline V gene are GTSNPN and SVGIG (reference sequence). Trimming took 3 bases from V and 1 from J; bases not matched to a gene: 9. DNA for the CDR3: TGTGCCTGGAGGTTGGGTCCAGCGGGAGGGAACACCGGGGAGCTGTTTTTT. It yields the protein CAWRLGPAGGNTGELFF.

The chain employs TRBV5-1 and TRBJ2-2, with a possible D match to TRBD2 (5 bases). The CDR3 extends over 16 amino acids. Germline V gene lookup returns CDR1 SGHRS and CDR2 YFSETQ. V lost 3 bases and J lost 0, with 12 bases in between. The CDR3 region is CASSYSGIPNTGELFF. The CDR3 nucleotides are TGCGCCAGCAGCTACTCCGGGATACCGAACACCGGGGAGCTGTTTTTT. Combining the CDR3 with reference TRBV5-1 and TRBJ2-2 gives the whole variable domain KAGVTQTPRYLIKTRGQQVTLSCSPISGHRSVSWYQQTPGQGLQFLFEYFSETQRNKGNFPGRFSGRQFSNSRSEMNVSTLELGDSALYLCASSYSGIPNTGELFFGEGSRLTVL.

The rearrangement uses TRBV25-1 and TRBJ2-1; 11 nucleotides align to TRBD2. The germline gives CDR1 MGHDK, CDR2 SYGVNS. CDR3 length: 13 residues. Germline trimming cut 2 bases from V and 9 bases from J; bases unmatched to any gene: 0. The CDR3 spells CASSEGTSGEQFF. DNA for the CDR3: TGTGCCAGCAGTGAAGGGACTAGCGGTGAGCAGTTCTTC.

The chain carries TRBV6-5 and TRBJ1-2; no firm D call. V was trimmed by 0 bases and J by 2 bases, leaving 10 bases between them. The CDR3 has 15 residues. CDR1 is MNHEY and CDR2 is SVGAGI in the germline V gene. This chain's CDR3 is CASSYSMPINYGYTF. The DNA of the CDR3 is TGTGCCAGCAGTTACTCGATGCCTATCAACTATGGCTACACCTTC.

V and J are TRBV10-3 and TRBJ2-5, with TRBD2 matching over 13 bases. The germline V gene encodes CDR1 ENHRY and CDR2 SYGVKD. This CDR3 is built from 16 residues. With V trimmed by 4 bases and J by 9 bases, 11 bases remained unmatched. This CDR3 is CAISGRLAGGGWAQYF. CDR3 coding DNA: TGTGCCATCAGTGGCCGACTAGCGGGAGGTGGGTGGGCCCAGTACTTC.

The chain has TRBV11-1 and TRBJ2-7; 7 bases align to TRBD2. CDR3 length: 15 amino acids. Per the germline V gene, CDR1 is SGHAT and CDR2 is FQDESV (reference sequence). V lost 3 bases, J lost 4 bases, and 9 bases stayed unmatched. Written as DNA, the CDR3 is TGTGCCAGCAGCTTCTATGCGGGAGTCGGGTACGAGCAGTACTTC. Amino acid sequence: CASSFYAGVGYEQYF.